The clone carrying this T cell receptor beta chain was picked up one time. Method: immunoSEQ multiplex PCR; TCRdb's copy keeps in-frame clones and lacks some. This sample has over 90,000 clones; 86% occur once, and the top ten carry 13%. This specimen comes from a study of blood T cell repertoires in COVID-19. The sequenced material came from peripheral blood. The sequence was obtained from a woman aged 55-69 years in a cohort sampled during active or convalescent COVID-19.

Here the CDR3 reads CASSQEGQGRTEAFF. As DNA, the CDR3 is TGCGCCAGCAGCCAAGAAGGACAGGGAAGGACTGAAGCTTTCTTT. The gene calls are TRBV4-1 and TRBJ1-1; TRBD1 matches 8 bases. CDR3 length: 15 amino acids. Looked up from germline, CDR1 is MGHRA and CDR2 is YSYEKL. The V gene end was trimmed by 0 bases and the J gene end by 5 bases; junction bases not matched to a gene: 5.